Listed below are T cell receptor beta chains from one sample, sequenced in a study of neurological immune-mediated disorders. TCRdb fed the 5' RACE reads into MiXCR, producing one record per CDR3 protein. The sample has 46,000 or so distinct CDR3 sequences; around 4.3% are singletons. Specimen: PBMCs. The receptor source for this set is a woman aged 60-75 years with multiple sclerosis. CDR3s include the opening cysteine and the closing phenylalanine or tryptophan. The D gene is left open where the match is weak. A clone size is listed for some rows: how often the clone was seen (once, few, many), or a class if it is expanded.

j_gene: TRBJ1-5; v_gene: TRBV12-3/TRBV12-4; abundance: many; d_gene: .; CDR3aa: CASTLDRNQPQHF; CDR3nt: TGTGCCAGCACCCTGGACAGAAATCAGCCCCAGCATTTT
j_gene: TRBJ2-3; v_gene: TRBV5-5; abundance: few; d_gene: .; CDR3aa: CASSLEERGADTQYF; CDR3nt: TGTGCCAGCAGCTTAGAGGAGAGGGGGGCAGATACGCAGTATTTT
j_gene: TRBJ2-2; v_gene: TRBV5-1; abundance: many; d_gene: .; CDR3aa: CASSLDPAAVPGELFF; CDR3nt: TGCGCCAGCAGCTTGGATCCAGCGGCGGTGCCCGGGGAGCTGTTTTTT
j_gene: TRBJ2-1; v_gene: TRBV6-2/TRBV6-3; abundance: many; d_gene: .; CDR3aa: CASSYPLRGGDNEQFF; CDR3nt: TGTGCCAGCAGTTACCCCCTCAGGGGAGGGGACAATGAGCAGTTCTTC
j_gene: TRBJ1-4; v_gene: TRBV10-3; abundance: many; d_gene: TRBD1; CDR3aa: CATRGVTNEKLFF; CDR3nt: TGTGCCACCAGGGGGGTCACTAATGAAAAACTGTTTTTT
j_gene: TRBJ1-1; v_gene: TRBV11-2; abundance: few; d_gene: .; CDR3aa: CASSLAPGSHTEAFF; CDR3nt: TGTGCCAGCAGCTTAGCCCCCGGCAGCCACACTGAAGCTTTCTTT
j_gene: TRBJ1-5; v_gene: TRBV4-2; abundance: few; d_gene: .; CDR3aa: CASSQLQGFNQPQHF; CDR3nt: TGTGCCAGCAGCCAACTACAGGGTTTCAATCAGCCCCAGCATTTT
j_gene: TRBJ1-1; v_gene: TRBV6-5; abundance: .; d_gene: TRBD1; CDR3aa: CASSLDRGNEAFF; CDR3nt: TGTGCCAGCAGCTTGGACAGGGGCAATGAAGCTTTCTTT
j_gene: TRBJ2-1; v_gene: TRBV5-6; abundance: .; d_gene: .; CDR3aa: CASSTGLFNEQFF; CDR3nt: TGTGCCAGCAGCACCGGACTATTCAATGAGCAGTTCTTC
j_gene: TRBJ2-3; v_gene: TRBV2; abundance: many; d_gene: TRBD1; CDR3aa: CASSVGQGAADTQYF; CDR3nt: TGTGCCAGCAGCGTCGGACAGGGGGCCGCAGATACGCAGTATTTT
j_gene: TRBJ1-2; v_gene: TRBV5-5; abundance: .; d_gene: .; CDR3aa: CASSSWQGRNYGYTF; CDR3nt: TGTGCCAGCAGCTCTTGGCAGGGACGGAACTATGGCTACACCTTC
j_gene: TRBJ1-6; v_gene: TRBV12-3/TRBV12-4; abundance: many; d_gene: .; CDR3aa: CASSPGRDNSPLHF; CDR3nt: TGTGCCAGCAGTCCCGGACGGGATAATTCACCCCTCCACTTT
j_gene: TRBJ2-1; v_gene: TRBV10-3; abundance: many; d_gene: .; CDR3aa: CAISESWASSYNEQFF; CDR3nt: TGTGCCATCAGTGAGTCCTGGGCGAGCTCCTACAATGAGCAGTTCTTC
j_gene: TRBJ1-1; v_gene: TRBV12-3/TRBV12-4; abundance: many; d_gene: .; CDR3aa: CASSRPIGRNTEAFF; CDR3nt: TGTGCCAGCAGCCGACCCATTGGGCGGAACACTGAAGCTTTCTTT
j_gene: TRBJ2-1; v_gene: TRBV11-3; abundance: many; d_gene: TRBD2; CDR3aa: CASSKTSGSWNEQFF; CDR3nt: TGTGCCAGCAGCAAGACTAGCGGGAGTTGGAATGAGCAGTTCTTC
j_gene: TRBJ2-1; v_gene: TRBV28; abundance: many; d_gene: .; CDR3aa: CASSPPLGREQFF; CDR3nt: TGTGCCAGCAGTCCCCCCCTAGGCCGTGAGCAGTTCTTC
j_gene: TRBJ2-5; v_gene: TRBV20-1; abundance: many; d_gene: TRBD2; CDR3aa: CSPLAGSQETQYF; CDR3nt: TGCAGTCCACTAGCGGGGAGCCAAGAGACCCAGTACTTC
j_gene: TRBJ1-2; v_gene: TRBV3-1; abundance: few; d_gene: .; CDR3aa: CASSQEAGGYTF; CDR3nt: TGTGCCAGCAGCCAAGAGGCAGGAGGCTACACCTTC